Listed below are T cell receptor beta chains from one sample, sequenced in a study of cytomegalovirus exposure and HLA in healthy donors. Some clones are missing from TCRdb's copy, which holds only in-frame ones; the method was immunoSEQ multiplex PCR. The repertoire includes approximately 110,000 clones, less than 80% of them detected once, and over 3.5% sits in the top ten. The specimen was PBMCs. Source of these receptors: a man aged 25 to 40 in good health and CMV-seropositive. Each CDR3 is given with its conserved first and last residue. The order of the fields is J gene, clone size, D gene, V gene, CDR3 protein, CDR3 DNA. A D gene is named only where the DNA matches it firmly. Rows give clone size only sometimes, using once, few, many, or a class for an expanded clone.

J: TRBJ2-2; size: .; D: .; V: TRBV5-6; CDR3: CASSLVPDTGELFF; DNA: TGTGCCAGCAGCTTGGTCCCGGACACCGGGGAGCTGTTTTTT
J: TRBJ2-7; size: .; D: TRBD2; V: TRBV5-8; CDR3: CASSRVRAGGEQYF; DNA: TGTGCCAGCAGCCGCGTCAGGGCGGGAGGTGAGCAGTACTTC
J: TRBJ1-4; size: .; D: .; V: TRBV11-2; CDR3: CASSYQLQTNEKLFF; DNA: TGTGCCAGCAGCTACCAGCTTCAAACTAATGAAAAGCTGTTTTTT
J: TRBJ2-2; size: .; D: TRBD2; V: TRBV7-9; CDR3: CAPSGVGGAITFTGELFF; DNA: TGTGCCCCTAGCGGCGTCGGGGGGGCTATAACGTTCACCGGGGAGCTGTTTTTT
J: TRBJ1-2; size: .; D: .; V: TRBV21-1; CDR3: CASSPRSGVTYGYTF; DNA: TGTGCCAGCAGCCCCCGGTCGGGGGTGACCTATGGCTACACCTTC
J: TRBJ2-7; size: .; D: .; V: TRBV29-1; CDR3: CSVEPVGTGQQYF; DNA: TGCAGCGTTGAACCTGTCGGCACAGGGCAGCAGTACTTC
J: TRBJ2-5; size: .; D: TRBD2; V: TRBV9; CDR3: CASSLSGGAETQYF; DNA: TGTGCCAGCAGCCTTAGCGGGGGGGCGGAGACCCAGTACTTC
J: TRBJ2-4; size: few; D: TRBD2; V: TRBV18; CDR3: CASSPSSAGDIQYF; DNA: TGTGCCAGCTCACCCAGTTCTGCGGGGGACATTCAGTACTTC
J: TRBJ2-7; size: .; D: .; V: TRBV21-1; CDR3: CASTLKVGTGAYEQYF; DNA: .
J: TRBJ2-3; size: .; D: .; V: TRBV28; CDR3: CGGGPGRTDTQYF; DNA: TGTGGGGGGGGCCCGGGGAGGACAGATACGCAGTATTTT
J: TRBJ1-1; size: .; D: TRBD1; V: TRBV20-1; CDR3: CSAKGTGEAFF; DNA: TGCAGTGCCAAAGGGACAGGTGAAGCTTTCTTT
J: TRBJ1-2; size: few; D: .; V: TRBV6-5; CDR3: CASSSFRGGDYTF; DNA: TGTGCCAGCAGTTCCTTTAGGGGAGGGGACTACACCTTC
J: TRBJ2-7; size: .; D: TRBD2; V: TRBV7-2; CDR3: CASSGRTSGGVTSSYEQYF; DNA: TGTGCCAGCAGCGGACGGACTAGCGGGGGGGTCACGAGCTCCTACGAGCAGTACTTC
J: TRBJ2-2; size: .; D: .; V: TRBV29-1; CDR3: CSVARSLNTGELFF; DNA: TGCAGCGTTGCAAGAAGTCTAAACACCGGGGAGCTGTTTTTT
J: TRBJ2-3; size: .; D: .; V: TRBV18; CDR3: CASSPLATADTQYF; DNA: TGTGCCAGCTCACCCCTTGCGACAGCAGATACGCAGTATTTT
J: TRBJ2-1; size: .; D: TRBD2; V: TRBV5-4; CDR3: CASSLRGTSANEQFF; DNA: TGTGCCAGCAGCTTGCGTGGGACTAGCGCCAATGAGCAGTTCTTC
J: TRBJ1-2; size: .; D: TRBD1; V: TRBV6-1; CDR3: CASNGQGRGYGYTF; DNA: TGTGCCAGCAATGGACAGGGACGGGGCTATGGCTACACCTTC
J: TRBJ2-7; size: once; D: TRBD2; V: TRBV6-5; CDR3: CASSLAGRSYEQYF; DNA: TGTGCCAGCAGTTTAGCGGGGCGCTCCTACGAGCAGTACTTC
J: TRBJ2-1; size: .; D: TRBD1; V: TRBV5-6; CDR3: CASSFDREEFF; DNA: TGTGCCAGCAGCTTTGACAGGGAAGAGTTCTTC
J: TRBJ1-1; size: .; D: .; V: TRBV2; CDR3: CASSWRWGDTEAFF; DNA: TGTGCCAGCAGCTGGCGCTGGGGGGACACTGAAGCTTTCTTT
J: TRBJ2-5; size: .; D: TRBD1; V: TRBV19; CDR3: CATGTGRTGTQYF; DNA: TGTGCCACCGGGACCGGCAGGACAGGGACCCAGTACTTC
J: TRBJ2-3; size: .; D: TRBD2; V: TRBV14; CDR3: CASSQGGLFTDTQYF; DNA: TGTGCCAGCAGCCAAGGGGGACTATTCACAGATACGCAGTATTTT
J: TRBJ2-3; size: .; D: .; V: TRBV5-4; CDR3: CASSLAPRLTAGTQYF; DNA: TGTGCCAGCAGCTTGGCCCCAAGACTAACGGCTGGTACGCAGTATTTT
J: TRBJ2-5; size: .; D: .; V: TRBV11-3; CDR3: CASSFPRETQYF; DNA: TGTGCCAGCAGCTTCCCTCGGGAGACCCAGTACTTC
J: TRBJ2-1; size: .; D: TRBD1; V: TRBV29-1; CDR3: CSVHRGAEQFF; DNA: TGCAGCGTCCACAGGGGTGCTGAGCAGTTCTTC
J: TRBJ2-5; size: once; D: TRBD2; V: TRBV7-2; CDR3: CASSLERGALGTQYF; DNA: TGTGCCAGCAGCTTAGAGCGGGGGGCTTTGGGGACCCAGTACTTC
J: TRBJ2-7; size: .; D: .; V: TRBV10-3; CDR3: CAISVSGTTYEQYF; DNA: TGTGCCATCAGTGTTTCCGGGACAACTTACGAGCAGTACTTC
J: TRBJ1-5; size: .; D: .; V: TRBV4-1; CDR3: CASSVGRGNSNQPQHF; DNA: TGCGCCAGCAGCGTAGGTAGGGGAAATTCCAATCAGCCCCAGCATTTT
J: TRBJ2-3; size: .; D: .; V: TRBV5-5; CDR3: CASSWGRSTDTQYF; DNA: TGTGCCAGCAGTTGGGGCAGGAGCACAGATACGCAGTATTTT
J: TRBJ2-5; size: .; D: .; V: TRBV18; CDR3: CASSQSEETQYF; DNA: TGTGCCAGCTCACAATCGGAAGAGACCCAGTACTTC
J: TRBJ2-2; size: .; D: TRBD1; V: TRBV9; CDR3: CASSAHRGQVAGELFF; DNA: TGTGCCAGCAGCGCCCACAGGGGCCAGGTGGCCGGGGAGCTGTTTTTT